Listed below are T cell receptor beta chains from one sample, sequenced in a study of blood T cell repertoires in COVID-19. The table came from immunoSEQ multiplex PCR; TCRdb's copy has only in-frame clones and leaves some out. Of some 300,000 clones in the sample, around 91% were seen once. The sequencing input was peripheral blood. The receptors here all came from a woman aged 40 to 49 with COVID-19, enrolled during active disease. Both conserved end residues are part of each CDR3. Each record gives: J gene, V gene, CDR3 protein.

J: TRBJ1-5
V: TRBV6-2/TRBV6-3
CDR3: CASSEGDGNQPQHF

J: TRBJ2-3
V: TRBV6-4
CDR3: CASSDSAGSHRAQYF

J: TRBJ2-3
V: TRBV6-4
CDR3: CASSPLGNPSDPQYF

J: TRBJ1-2
V: TRBV25-1
CDR3: CASSEIPPGGSEDGYTF

J: TRBJ1-3
V: TRBV7-8
CDR3: CASSAQGRAGNTIYF

J: TRBJ1-1
V: TRBV18
CDR3: CASSSDRAEAEAFF

J: TRBJ1-1
V: TRBV15
CDR3: CATSRGPLTAEAFF

J: TRBJ2-7
V: TRBV12-5
CDR3: CASGWTTLEQYF

J: TRBJ2-1
V: TRBV15
CDR3: CATQSGGYNEQFF

J: TRBJ2-7
V: TRBV7-2
CDR3: CASSFRGRSEQYF

J: TRBJ1-1
V: TRBV4-1
CDR3: CASRTGVRNTEAFF

J: TRBJ2-3
V: TRBV7-3
CDR3: CASSFTGYTDTQYF

J: TRBJ1-6
V: TRBV6-2/TRBV6-3
CDR3: CASSPGQVHSPLHF